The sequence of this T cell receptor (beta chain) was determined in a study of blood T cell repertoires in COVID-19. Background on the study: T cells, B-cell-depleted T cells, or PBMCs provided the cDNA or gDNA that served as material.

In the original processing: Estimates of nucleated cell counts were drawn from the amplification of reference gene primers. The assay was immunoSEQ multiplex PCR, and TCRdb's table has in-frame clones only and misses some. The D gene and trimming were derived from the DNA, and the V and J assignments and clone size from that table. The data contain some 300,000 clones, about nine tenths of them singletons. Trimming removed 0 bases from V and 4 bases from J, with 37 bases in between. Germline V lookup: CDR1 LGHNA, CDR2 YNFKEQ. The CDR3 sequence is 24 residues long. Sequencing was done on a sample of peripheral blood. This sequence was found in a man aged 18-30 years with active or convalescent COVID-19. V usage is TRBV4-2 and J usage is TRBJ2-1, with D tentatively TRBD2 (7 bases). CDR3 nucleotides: TGTGCCAGCAGCCAAGAGTTGTGGTTCTCGACCCCCGACGGAGGGGGGGAGCATTACAATGAGCAGTTCTTC. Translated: CASSQELWFSTPDGGGEHYNEQFF.